This is a list of T cell receptor beta chains from one sample in a study of CD8 T cells in ankylosing spondylitis. TCRdb passed the 5' RACE reads through MiXCR, listing each CDR3 protein once. This sample has tens of thousands of distinct CDR3 sequences, with over 9% found just once. Sequences were obtained from blood, either unsorted or a sorted T cell fraction (not recorded which). Receptors originate from a male donor with ankylosing spondylitis or in good health (not recorded which). Each CDR3 is given with its conserved first and last residue. A D gene is named only where the DNA matches it firmly. Clone sizes are given selectively: once, few, many, or a class where the clone is expanded.

j_call,v_call,cdr3_length,clone_size,d_call,cdr3_aa,cdr3_nt
TRBJ2-5,TRBV12-3/TRBV12-4,13,many,-,CASTPGLLETQYF,TGTGCCAGCACCCCGGGACTGCTTGAGACCCAGTACTTC
TRBJ2-3,TRBV27,15,many,-,CASSLGSTPTNTQYF,TGTGCCAGCAGTCTGGGCTCGACACCCACGAATACGCAGTATTTT
TRBJ1-1,TRBV6-5,11,medium-sized,-,CASSSERGAFF,TGTGCCAGCAGCTCCGAAAGAGGGGCTTTCTTT
TRBJ2-1,TRBV18,15,-,TRBD1,CASSPGTGGWNEQFF,TGTGCCAGCTCACCAGGGACAGGGGGCTGGAATGAGCAGTTCTTC
TRBJ2-2,TRBV5-1,15,many,TRBD1,CASSFQGVNTGELFF,TGCGCCAGCAGCTTTCAGGGGGTGAACACCGGGGAGCTGTTTTTT
TRBJ2-7,TRBV18,12,many,-,CASSPKVYEQYF,TGTGCCAGCTCACCCAAAGTTTACGAGCAGTACTTC
TRBJ2-7,TRBV4-1,15,once,-,CASSQAWGVSYEQYF,TGCGCCAGCAGCCAAGCGTGGGGAGTGAGCTACGAGCAGTACTTC
TRBJ2-1,TRBV5-1,12,many,-,CASSIGGLEQFF,TGCGCCAGCAGCATAGGGGGACTTGAGCAGTTCTTC
TRBJ2-7,TRBV20-1,11,many,-,CSAGTSYEQYF,TGCAGTGCAGGGACTTCCTACGAGCAGTACTTC
TRBJ2-7,TRBV4-3,15,few,-,CASSRLSSPVDEQYF,TGCGCCAGCAGCCGGCTGAGCAGCCCAGTAGACGAGCAGTACTTC
TRBJ2-7,TRBV29-1,14,many,TRBD2,CSVLTTSGSYEQYF,TGCAGCGTCCTAACGACTAGCGGCTCCTACGAGCAGTACTTC
TRBJ2-1,TRBV7-8,15,-,TRBD1,CASSFRDRGSNEQFF,TGTGCCAGCAGCTTCCGAGACAGGGGCTCCAATGAGCAGTTCTTC
TRBJ2-7,TRBV6-2/TRBV6-3,16,few,-,CASSYVITGGFYEQYF,TGTGCCAGCAGTTACGTTATTACTGGTGGGTTCTACGAGCAGTACTTC
TRBJ2-1,TRBV20-1,13,many,-,CSARDRGYNEQFF,TGCAGTGCTAGAGATAGGGGTTACAATGAGCAGTTCTTC
TRBJ2-7,TRBV6-1,14,many,TRBD1,CASSDIQGAHEQYF,TGTGCCAGCAGTGATATCCAGGGGGCGCACGAGCAGTACTTC
TRBJ2-3,TRBV29-1,14,many,TRBD2,CSVEGGRYADTQYF,TGCAGCGTTGAAGGCGGGAGGTATGCAGATACGCAGTATTTT
TRBJ2-7,TRBV20-1,16,-,TRBD2,CSATLGLAGVRLEQYF,TGCAGTGCCACTCTCGGACTAGCGGGAGTGCGGCTCGAGCAGTACTTC
TRBJ2-7,TRBV12-3/TRBV12-4,14,many,-,CASSPSGASYEQYF,TGTGCCAGCAGTCCCTCCGGGGCCTCCTACGAGCAGTACTTC
TRBJ2-5,TRBV9,14,many,-,CASSVVLVRETQYF,TGTGCCAGCAGCGTAGTACTAGTACGAGAGACCCAGTACTTC
TRBJ2-1,TRBV4-1,15,many,-,CASSPLAPSYNEQFF,TGCGCCAGCAGCCCGCTAGCGCCTTCCTACAATGAGCAGTTCTTC
TRBJ2-1,TRBV5-1,17,many,TRBD2,CASSLALSSGAYNEQFF,TGCGCCAGCAGCTTGGCCTTGTCTAGCGGAGCCTACAATGAGCAGTTCTTC
TRBJ2-2,TRBV20-1,17,many,TRBD2,CSARGQLAGVDTGELFF,TGCAGTGCTAGAGGCCAGTTAGCGGGAGTGGACACCGGGGAGCTGTTTTTT
TRBJ1-2,TRBV29-1,11,many,TRBD1,CSVRQGYGYTF,TGCAGCGTGCGACAGGGGTATGGCTACACCTTC
TRBJ2-3,TRBV9,16,few,TRBD2,CASSVIPSGATDTQYF,TGTGCCAGCAGCGTAATCCCTAGCGGGGCCACAGATACGCAGTATTTT
TRBJ2-1,TRBV20-1,16,many,-,CSATTPDGASYNEQFF,TGCAGTGCTACAACCCCGGACGGTGCCTCCTACAATGAGCAGTTCTTC
TRBJ2-3,TRBV28,15,many,TRBD1,CASSEPGQNTDTQYF,TGTGCCAGCAGTGAACCGGGACAGAACACAGATACGCAGTATTTT
TRBJ2-5,TRBV7-9,13,many,-,CASSGPGWETQYF,TGTGCCAGCAGCGGACCGGGGTGGGAGACCCAGTACTTC
TRBJ2-2,TRBV20-1,15,many,-,CSARYRDYVSGELFF,TGCAGTGCTAGATACAGGGATTACGTGTCCGGGGAGCTGTTTTTT